This entry lists 21 T cell receptor beta chains sequenced from one sample in a study of OX40 agonist ivuxolimab in advanced cancers. TCRdb's copy holds only in-frame clones and misses some; the assay was immunoSEQ multiplex PCR. Of roughly 16,000 clones listed, roughly 79% are singletons. This specimen consisted of CD4+ or CD8+ T cells sorted from blood, obtained in a trial of the OX40 agonist ivuxolimab. These receptors all stem from an adult with an advanced solid tumor such as melanoma, head and neck, liver or kidney cancer.

This clone appeared a few times. This rearrangement joins TRBV4-1 to TRBJ1-6; D call uncertain. The CDR3 sequence is 16 residues long. V gave up 1 base and J gave up 7 bases, with 14 bases separating them. The germline V gene encodes CDR1 MGHRA and CDR2 YSYEKL. Written as DNA, the CDR3 is TGCGCCAGCAGCCAAGGGGCATACCTGGAGAATTCACCCCTCCACTTT. It encodes CASSQGAYLENSPLHF.

The chain recombines TRBV5-1 with TRBJ2-7, with no clear D. The CDR3 has 13 residues. Trimming removed 0 bases at V and 1 base at J, with 5 bases between. From germline, CDR1 is SGHRS and CDR2 YFSETQ. In nucleotides, the CDR3 is TGCGCCAGCAGCTTGGTAGGGTCCTACGAGCAGTACTTC. Its protein is CASSLVGSYEQYF.

The chain joins TRBV27 to TRBJ2-1, with D tentatively TRBD2 (7 bases). The CDR3 runs to 15 residues. Germline V gives CDR1 MNHEY, CDR2 SMNVEV (reference sequence). V lost 2 bases and J lost 7, with 15 bases in between. CDR3 amino acids: CASSLMGGPPNEQFF. The CDR3 nucleotides are TGTGCCAGCAGTTTAATGGGGGGGCCGCCGAATGAGCAGTTCTTC.

The chain employs TRBV6-4 and TRBJ1-6, with no clear D. V lost 4 bases to trimming and J lost 7 bases, with 8 bases between them. Germline lookup yields CDR1 MRHNA and CDR2 SNTAGT. CDR3 length: 13 residues. In nucleotides, the CDR3 is TGTGCCAGCAGTGCGACACGCAATTCACCCCTCCACTTT. This encodes CASSATRNSPLHF.

Only a few counts were recorded for this clone. In nucleotides, the CDR3 is TGTGCCAGCAGCCCGTCGAAAAACACCGGGGAGCTGTTTTTT. This gives the protein CASSPSKNTGELFF. The V call is TRBV7-3, the J call TRBJ2-2, with unresolved D. This CDR3 is 14 amino acids long. Deletions cut 5 bases from V and 2 bases from J, with 9 bases between. The germline V gene encodes CDR1 SGHTA and CDR2 FQGTGA.

This clone was counted only a few times. V gene TRBV5-1 combines with J gene TRBJ2-1; no clear D gene. The CDR3 runs to 13 residues. V lost 2 bases and J 4 bases, leaving 7 bases between the germline ends. The V gene's germline CDR1 is SGHRS and CDR2 YFSETQ. The CDR3 nucleotides read TGCGCCAGCAGCTTCCTAGAGTACAATGAGCAGTTCTTC. It codes for CASSFLEYNEQFF.

This clone has just a few counts. The CDR3 protein is CSVVSGGEGYTF. DNA for the CDR3: TGCAGCGTTGTCTCAGGGGGCGAGGGCTACACCTTC. This sequence joins TRBV29-1 and TRBJ1-2, with 8 nucleotides matching TRBD1. Germline CDR1 is SQVTM and CDR2 is ANQGSEA. CDR3 length equals 12 residues. Trimming took 4 bases from V and 8 from J; bases not matched to a gene: 6. Full variable domain (rest looked up from reference TRBV29-1 and TRBJ1-2): SAVISQKPSRDICQRGTSLTIQCQVDSQVTMMFWYRQQPGQSLTLIATANQGSEATYESGFVIDKFPISRPNLTFSTLTVSNMSPEDSSIYLCSVVSGGEGYTFGSGTRLTVV.

This clone was recorded only once. The chain has TRBV7-6 and TRBJ2-7; D remains ambiguous. The CDR3 has 13 residues. Germline assignment: CDR1 SGHVS and CDR2 FNYEAQ. Trimming took off 2 bases at V and 5 bases at J, with 10 bases between the two ends. CDR3 sequence: CASSLTVAHEQYF. The CDR3 nucleotides read TGTGCCAGCAGCTTAACAGTCGCCCACGAGCAGTACTTC. The whole variable domain, remainder taken from reference TRBV7-6 and TRBJ2-7, is GAGVSQSPRYKVTKRGQDVALRCDPISGHVSLYWYRQALGQGPEFLTYFNYEAQQDKSGLPNDRFSAERPEGSISTLTIQRTEQRDSAMYRCASSLTVAHEQYFGPGTRLTVT.

V is TRBV13 and J is TRBJ2-7; D not certain. Germline V gene lookup returns CDR1 PRHDT and CDR2 FYEKMQ (reference sequence). Trimming took 0 bases from V and 4 from J, leaving 13 bases between them. This CDR3 contains 15 residues. CDR3 DNA sequence: TGTGCCAGCAGCTTAGGGGCGGCAAGAGGATACGAGCAGTACTTC. Translation: CASSLGAARGYEQYF. Variable domain in full (rest from reference TRBV13 and TRBJ2-7): AAGVIQSPRHLIKEKRETATLKCYPIPRHDTVYWYQQGPGQDPQFLISFYEKMQSDKGSIPDRFSAQQFSDYHSELNMSSLELGDSALYFCASSLGAARGYEQYFGPGTRLTVT.

The rearrangement uses TRBV11-3 and TRBJ2-1; D not resolved. Trimming left V 1 base short and J 9 bases short, with 7 bases between. CDR1 is SGHNT and CDR2 is YENEEA in the germline V gene. The CDR3 loop spans 12 amino acids. CDR3 in DNA: TGTGCCAGCAGCTTAGGGTACCTTGAGCAGTTCTTC. This sequence encodes CASSLGYLEQFF.

The chain is built from TRBV2 and TRBJ2-3; D call uncertain. Between the trimmed V and J ends, which lost 0 bases and 2 bases, there was a span of 15 bases. Germline V gene sequence: CDR1 SNHLY, CDR2 FYNNEI. The CDR3 extends over 17 amino acids. The CDR3 loop is CASSEAQDPRTTDTQYF. Here the CDR3 DNA reads TGTGCCAGCAGTGAAGCGCAGGACCCGAGAACCACAGATACGCAGTATTTT.

The V and J genes are TRBV6-5 and TRBJ1-6; TRBD1 agrees at 7 bases. V lost 2 bases and J lost 7; bases outside the gene matches: 2. This CDR3 is 14 amino acids long. The germline CDR1 and CDR2 sequences are MNHEY and SVGAGI. CDR3 nucleotide sequence: TGTGCCAGCAGTTACGAAGGGGGCAATTCACCCCTCCACTTT. Protein: CASSYEGGNSPLHF.

CDR3 protein: CASLEYQGARQPQHF. The CDR3 DNA follows: TGTGCCAGCCTAGAGTATCAGGGGGCGCGTCAGCCCCAGCATTTT. The rearrangement uses TRBV19 and TRBJ1-5, with 8 bases matching TRBD1. Unmatched junction bases numbered 13, after V lost 9 bases and J lost 6 bases. Germline loops: CDR1 LNHDA, CDR2 SQIVND (reference sequence). This CDR3 is built from 15 residues.

The chain employs TRBV2 and TRBJ2-7; D remains unclear. Germline CDR1 SNHLY, CDR2 FYNNEI. Trimming left V 3 bases short and J 1 base short, with 7 bases between. This CDR3 contains 13 residues. CDR3 sequence (DNA): TGTGCCAGCAGTGACCACATATCCTACGAGCAGTACTTC. Protein sequence: CASSDHISYEQYF.

The J gene is TRBJ1-5, the V gene TRBV6-1, with TRBD1 identical over 7 bases. The J segment lost 5 bases and the V segment lost 6 bases, leaving 10 bases of the junction unmatched. The CDR3 is 15 amino acids. CDR1 and CDR2 (germline): MNHNS, SASEGT. In nucleotides, the CDR3 is TGTGCCAGCAGAACCGGGACAGATACAGATCAGCCCCAGCATTTT. Amino acids: CASRTGTDTDQPQHF.

J is TRBJ2-7 and V is TRBV11-3; 8 nucleotides match TRBD1. This CDR3 has 13 amino acids. Germline V gives CDR1 SGHNT, CDR2 YENEEA. With V trimmed by 4 bases and J by 2 bases, 1 base remained unmatched. The CDR3 nucleotides are TGTGCCAGCAGCTACAGGGGGGCCTACGAGCAGTACTTC. Amino acid sequence: CASSYRGAYEQYF.

V usage is TRBV7-8 and J usage is TRBJ2-1; a weak D match, TRBD2 (5 bases). Germline V lookup: CDR1 SGHVS, CDR2 FQNEAQ. The CDR3 runs 16 residues. The germline V and J ends were trimmed by 5 bases and 0 bases, with 14 bases remaining between them. As DNA, the CDR3 is TGTGCCAGCAGCCAGCAGGAGGAGAGCTCCTACAATGAGCAGTTCTTC. It is translated as CASSQQEESSYNEQFF.

The rearrangement uses TRBV11-3 and TRBJ2-2, with 9 bases matching TRBD2. Germline V gene sequence: CDR1 SGHNT, CDR2 YENEEA. J lost 0 bases, V lost 1 base, and 12 bases had no gene match. The CDR3 sequence is 20 residues long. The CDR3 DNA reads TGTGCCAGCAGCTTAGGGTCTGGCGGGGGGGACATCGCGAACACCGGGGAGCTGTTTTTT. Translation gives CASSLGSGGGDIANTGELFF.

This clone appeared once. The chain employs TRBV11-2 and TRBJ2-5; weak D call: TRBD1 (6 bases). V was clipped by 1 base and J by 9 bases, with 18 bases between them. Germline V gene sequence: CDR1 SGHAT, CDR2 FQNNGV. The CDR3 sequence is 15 residues long. DNA for the CDR3: TGTGCCAGCAGCTTAGGGCAGGGGTTTCGGGTGGCCCAGTACTTC. Translating it yields CASSLGQGFRVAQYF.

The rearrangement links TRBV5-6 to TRBJ2-7; D might be TRBD1 or TRBD2, each matching 5 bases. This CDR3 region has 14 residues. V was clipped by 2 bases and J by 2 bases, with 11 bases between them. CDR1 SGHDT and CDR2 YYEEEE come from the germline V gene. Here the CDR3 DNA reads TGTGCCAGCAGCTTCTGGGACGGAACCTACGAGCAGTACTTC. Its translation: CASSFWDGTYEQYF.

This clone has more than one count but fewer than ten. The V call is TRBV11-3, the J call TRBJ2-5; D possibly corresponds to TRBD2 (6 bases). From germline, CDR1 is SGHNT and CDR2 YENEEA. The CDR3 spans 16 residues. V lost 4 bases and J 3 bases, leaving 18 bases between the germline ends. In DNA, the CDR3 is TGTGCCAGCAGCTCTCCACTAGCAGGGATCGAAGAGACCCAGTACTTC. Its translation: CASSSPLAGIEETQYF.